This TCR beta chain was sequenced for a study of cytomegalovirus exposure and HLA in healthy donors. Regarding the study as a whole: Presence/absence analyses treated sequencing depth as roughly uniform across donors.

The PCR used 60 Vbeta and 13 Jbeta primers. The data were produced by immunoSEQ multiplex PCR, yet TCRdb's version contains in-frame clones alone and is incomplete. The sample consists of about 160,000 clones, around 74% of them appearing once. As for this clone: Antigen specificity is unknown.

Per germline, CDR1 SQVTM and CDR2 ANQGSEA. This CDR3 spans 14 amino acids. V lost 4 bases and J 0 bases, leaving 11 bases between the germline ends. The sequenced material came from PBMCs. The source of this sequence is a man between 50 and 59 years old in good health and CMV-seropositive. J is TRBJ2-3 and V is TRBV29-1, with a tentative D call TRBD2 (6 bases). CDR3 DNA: TGCAGCGTTGGTCGGGGGACGAGCACAGATACGCAGTATTTT. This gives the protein CSVGRGTSTDTQYF.